One and the same sample provided the 18 T cell receptor beta chains below, sequenced in a study of beta chain features in type 1 diabetes. Study-level points and caveats: All four CD4+ subsets of Type 1 diabetes patients contained TCRB CDR3s that were moderately but significantly shorter.

The investigators reverse transcribed all of the isolated RNA, so they sequenced expressed TCRB transcripts. Measured with immunoSEQ multiplex PCR; TCRdb has only the in-frame clones, and not every one. The sample carries roughly 100,000 clones, under 30% recorded once. These TCRs' antigens remain unknown. The sample taken for sequencing was central memory CD4+ T cells from blood. Receptors were obtained from a woman aged 18-29 years with type 1 diabetes.

This clone was detected only a few times. The chain couples TRBV7-2 to TRBJ1-2, with TRBD1 as a possible D gene (6 bases). The germline gives CDR1 SGHTA, CDR2 FQGNSA. V was clipped by 2 bases and J by 8 bases, with 30 bases between them. CDR3 length: 19 residues. The CDR3 is CASSLNSWTADWGTGGYTF. The CDR3 DNA sequence: TGTGCCAGCAGCTTAAATTCTTGGACAGCCGACTGGGGGACGGGGGGCTACACCTTC.

In its sample, this clone was seen a few times. This sequence joins TRBV5-1 and TRBJ2-7; 9 bases align to TRBD1. Germline trimming cut 2 bases from V and 6 bases from J; bases unmatched to any gene: 9. There are 15 residues in the CDR3. CDR1 is SGHRS and CDR2 is YFSETQ in the germline V gene. The CDR3 DNA follows: TGCGCCAGCAGCTTACAGGGGGCGGGCCAAGGCGAGCAGTACTTC. Translating gives CASSLQGAGQGEQYF.

A few counts support this clone. The CDR3 DNA follows: TGTGCCAGCAGCCCTCGGGGAAACCAAGAGACCCAGTACTTC. Translating it yields CASSPRGNQETQYF. This chain connects TRBV7-2 to TRBJ2-5; D perhaps matches TRBD2 (5 bases). This CDR3 spans 14 amino acids. Trimming took off 5 bases at V and 0 bases at J, with 10 bases between the two ends. The germline V gene has CDR1 SGHTA and CDR2 FQGNSA.

This clone was counted a single time. The V call is TRBV7-2, the J call TRBJ2-3; a weak D match, TRBD2 (6 bases). Trimming left V 1 base short and J 2 bases short, with 13 bases between. The germline V gene has CDR1 SGHTA and CDR2 FQGNSA. The CDR3 sequence is 16 residues long. In DNA, the CDR3 is TGTGCCAGCAGCTTAGTGCGGGGCGGATACACAGATACGCAGTATTTT. Translation: CASSLVRGGYTDTQYF. The full variable domain, in which reference TRBV7-2 and TRBJ2-3 provide the parts outside the CDR3, is GAGVSQSPSNKVTEKGKDVELRCDPISGHTALYWYRQSLGQGLEFLIYFQGNSAPDKSGLPSDRFSAERTGGSVSTLTIQRTQQEDSAVYLCASSLVRGGYTDTQYFGPGTRLTVL.

The rearrangement joins TRBV7-6 to TRBJ2-5; D possibly corresponds to TRBD2 (6 bases). Trimming removed 4 bases at V and 3 bases at J, with 12 bases between. This CDR3 contains 14 residues. Germline V gene sequence: CDR1 SGHVS, CDR2 FNYEAQ. The CDR3 is CASSSRGMEETQYF. In DNA, the CDR3 is TGTGCCAGCAGCTCCCGGGGGATGGAAGAGACCCAGTACTTC. The entire variable domain, with the rest obtained from reference TRBV7-6 and TRBJ2-5, is as follows: GAGVSQSPRYKVTKRGQDVALRCDPISGHVSLYWYRQALGQGPEFLTYFNYEAQQDKSGLPNDRFSAERPEGSISTLTIQRTEQRDSAMYRCASSSRGMEETQYFGPGTRLLVL.

In its sample, this clone was seen a few times. The chain links TRBV21-1 to TRBJ1-2; the table gives TRBD1 as D, unverified against the DNA. TRBV21-1 is assigned pseudogene status. The CDR3 loop spans 14 amino acids. CDR3 sequence: CASSHRGPPYGYTF. The CDR3 coding sequence is TGTGCCAGCAGCCACAGGGGGCCTCCGTATGGCTACACCTTC.

V is TRBV29-1 and J is TRBJ2-3; 8 nucleotides agree with TRBD2. The V gene's germline CDR1 is SQVTM and CDR2 ANQGSEA. J was trimmed by 0 bases and V by 7 bases; bases with no gene match: 6. CDR3 length equals 14 residues. The CDR3 reads CSARSGTSTDTQYF. The DNA of the CDR3 is TGCAGCGCCCGTAGCGGGACGAGCACAGATACGCAGTATTTT.

V is TRBV7-9 and J is TRBJ2-7; no firm D call. Trimming removed 5 bases at V and 9 bases at J, with 26 bases between. This CDR3 is built from 16 residues. Germline V gives CDR1 SEHNR, CDR2 FQNEAQ (reference sequence). Here the CDR3 reads CASSQESSRLSLGQYF. The CDR3 DNA follows: TGTGCCAGCAGCCAAGAGTCGTCGCGGCTATCGCTTGGGCAGTACTTC.

This clone turned up a few times. The chain uses TRBV5-4 and TRBJ1-1, with 8 bases lining up with TRBD1. From germline, CDR1 is SGHNT and CDR2 YYREEE (reference sequence). Trimming took 2 bases from V and 3 from J; bases not matched to a gene: 3. This CDR3 has 14 residues. The CDR3 loop is CASSFDRGDTEAFF. CDR3 DNA: TGTGCCAGCAGCTTCGACAGGGGAGACACTGAAGCTTTCTTT.

The chain employs TRBV2 and TRBJ2-1; 9 bases are shared with TRBD1. V dropped 5 bases and J dropped 7; count of bases not matched to a gene: 9. The length of the CDR3 is 15 residues. Per the germline V gene, CDR1 is SNHLY and CDR2 is FYNNEI. The CDR3 region has the DNA TGTGCCAGCAGTCTTACAGGGGGCGACTGGAATGAGCAGTTCTTC. This codes for CASSLTGGDWNEQFF.

The V and J genes are TRBV18 and TRBJ1-2; perhaps TRBD1 as D (5 bases). The germline CDR1 and CDR2 sequences are KGHSH and LQKENI. This CDR3 has 14 residues. Trimming removed 6 bases at V and 1 base at J, with 12 bases between. The CDR3 DNA is TGTGCCAGCTCGAATGGGGGGAATAACTATGGCTACACCTTC. Translated: CASSNGGNNYGYTF.

With regard to this clone: Other DNA sequences in this specimen translate into the identical CDR3. The chain combines TRBV30 with TRBJ1-2, with TRBD1 matching over 7 bases. The CDR3 length is 13 residues. Per the germline V gene, CDR1 is GTSNPN and CDR2 is SVGIG (reference sequence). With 3 bases clipped from V and 5 bases from J, the junction kept 6 bases outside the gene matches. This CDR3 is CAWSSGTAYGYTF. The CDR3 nucleotides are TGTGCCTGGAGCTCCGGGACAGCGTATGGCTACACCTTC.

Here the CDR3 reads CASITGNTEAFF. The CDR3 coding sequence is TGTGCCAGCATCACAGGGAACACTGAAGCTTTCTTT. This rearrangement joins TRBV19 to TRBJ1-1; D possibly corresponds to TRBD1 (5 bases). V lost 9 bases to trimming and J lost 1 base, with 9 bases between them. CDR3 length: 12 residues. From germline, CDR1 is LNHDA and CDR2 SQIVND (reference sequence). The whole variable domain, remainder taken from reference TRBV19 and TRBJ1-1, is DGGITQSPKYLFRKEGQNVTLSCEQNLNHDAMYWYRQDPGQGLRLIYYSQIVNDFQKGDIAEGYSVSREKKESFPLTVTSAQKNPTAFYLCASITGNTEAFFGQGTRLTVV.

For this clone: Other DNA sequences in the sample encode the same CDR3. The CDR3 DNA follows: TGTGCCTGGAGTGGGCAGGGAAAAAACATTCAGTACTTC. It yields the protein CAWSGQGKNIQYF. The chain uses TRBV30 and TRBJ2-4, with D perhaps TRBD1 (5 bases). The germline V gene encodes CDR1 GTSNPN and CDR2 SVGIG (reference sequence). There are 13 residues in the CDR3. V lost 1 base and J lost 4, with 8 bases in between.

The V gene is TRBV10-3, the J gene TRBJ1-2, with TRBD1 matching 8 bases. This CDR3 has 14 amino acids. The V gene's germline CDR1 is ENHRY and CDR2 SYGVKD. V shed 10 bases, J shed 4 bases, and the junction held 11 bases outside the gene matches. The CDR3 DNA is TGTGCCACAAGACAGGGGCGCAGATTCTATGGCTACACCTTC. Translated, it gives CATRQGRRFYGYTF.

The chain recombines TRBV30 with TRBJ2-1; D gene uncertain. Germline assignment: CDR1 GTSNPN and CDR2 SVGIG (reference sequence). Deletions cut 0 bases from V and 4 bases from J, with 13 bases between. The CDR3 is made up of 15 amino acids. CDR3 amino acids: CAWSVAERIYNEQFF. CDR3 nucleotides: TGTGCCTGGAGTGTCGCGGAGCGAATATACAATGAGCAGTTCTTC.

The chain has TRBV19 and TRBJ2-3, with a weak D call TRBD2 (5 bases). The germline gives CDR1 LNHDA, CDR2 SQIVND (reference sequence). V was pared by 0 bases and J by 2 bases, with 18 bases between. This CDR3 is 18 amino acids long. The CDR3 DNA follows: TGTGCCAGTAGTATAGATCTCCGTAGTTCGGGGATCACAGATACGCAGTATTTT. It is translated as CASSIDLRSSGITDTQYF.

V usage is TRBV4-1 and J usage is TRBJ2-2, with 9 positions matching TRBD1. Per germline, CDR1 MGHRA and CDR2 YSYEKL. The CDR3 has 18 residues. V dropped 4 bases and J dropped 4; count of bases not matched to a gene: 13. CDR3 protein: CASSRREPGQGATGELFF. CDR3 sequence (DNA): TGCGCCAGCAGCCGAAGAGAACCGGGACAGGGTGCCACCGGGGAGCTGTTTTTT.